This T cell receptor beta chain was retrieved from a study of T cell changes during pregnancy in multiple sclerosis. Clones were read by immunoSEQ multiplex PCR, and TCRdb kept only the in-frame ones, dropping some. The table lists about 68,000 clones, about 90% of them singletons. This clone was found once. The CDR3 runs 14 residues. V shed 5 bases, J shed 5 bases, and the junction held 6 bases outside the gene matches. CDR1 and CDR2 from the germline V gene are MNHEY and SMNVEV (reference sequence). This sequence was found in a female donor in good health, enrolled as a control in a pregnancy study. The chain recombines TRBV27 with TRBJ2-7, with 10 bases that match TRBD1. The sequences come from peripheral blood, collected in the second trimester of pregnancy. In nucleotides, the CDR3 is TGTGCCAGCAGTCTCCGGACAGGGGGGAACGAGCAGTACTTC. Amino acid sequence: CASSLRTGGNEQYF.